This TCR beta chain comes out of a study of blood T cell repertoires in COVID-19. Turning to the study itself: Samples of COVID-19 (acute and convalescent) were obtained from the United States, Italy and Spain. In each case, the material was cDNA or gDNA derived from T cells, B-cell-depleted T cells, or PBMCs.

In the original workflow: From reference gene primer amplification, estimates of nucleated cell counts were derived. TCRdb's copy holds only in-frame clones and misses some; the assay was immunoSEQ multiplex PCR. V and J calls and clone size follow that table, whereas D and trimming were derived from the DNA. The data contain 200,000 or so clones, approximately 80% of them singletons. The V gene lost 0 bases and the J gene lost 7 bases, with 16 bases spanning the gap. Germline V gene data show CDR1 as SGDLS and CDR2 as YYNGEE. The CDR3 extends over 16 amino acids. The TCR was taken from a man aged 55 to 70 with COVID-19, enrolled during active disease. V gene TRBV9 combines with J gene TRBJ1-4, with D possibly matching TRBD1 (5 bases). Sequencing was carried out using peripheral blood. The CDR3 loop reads CASSVGVRVSSEKLFF. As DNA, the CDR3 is TGTGCCAGCAGCGTAGGGGTCAGGGTATCGTCTGAAAAACTGTTTTTT.